Listed below are T cell receptor beta chains from one sample, sequenced in a study of blood T cell repertoires in COVID-19. Assay used: immunoSEQ multiplex PCR; TCRdb lists only in-frame clones, some missing. The top ten clones hold around 4.2% of a sample with approximately 220,000 clones, roughly 91% of them seen once. The sequencing input was PBMCs or T cells enriched from blood (not recorded which). The receptors were gathered from a woman aged 25 to 39 with acute COVID-19. The CDR3 runs from the conserved cysteine through the conserved F or W. Fields, in order: clone size, D gene, J gene, V gene, CDR3 DNA, CDR3 protein. D genes are given only for firm matches. Size is omitted from some rows. Given values are once, few, many or a class for expanded clones.

clone_size: few; d_call: -; j_call: TRBJ1-4; v_call: TRBV28; cdr3_nt: TGTGCCAGCAGTGGGACATCAACTAATGAAAAACTGTTTTTT; cdr3_aa: CASSGTSTNEKLFF
clone_size: -; d_call: -; j_call: TRBJ2-1; v_call: TRBV10-3; cdr3_nt: TGTGCCATCACGGGAGACAGGGACACCTACAATGAGCAGTTCTTC; cdr3_aa: CAITGDRDTYNEQFF
clone_size: -; d_call: TRBD1; j_call: TRBJ2-3; v_call: TRBV5-1; cdr3_nt: TGCGCCAGCAGCTTGGTTAAGGGACAGGGAATAGATACGCAGTATTTT; cdr3_aa: CASSLVKGQGIDTQYF
clone_size: -; d_call: TRBD1; j_call: TRBJ1-6; v_call: TRBV5-4; cdr3_nt: TGTGCCAGCAGCCGGAGGACAGGGGGCGAGTCACCCCTCCACTTT; cdr3_aa: CASSRRTGGESPLHF
clone_size: -; d_call: -; j_call: TRBJ1-1; v_call: TRBV3-1/TRBV3-2; cdr3_nt: TGTGCCAGCAGCTCCCGCGTCAGAATAGCCACTGAAGCTTTCTTT; cdr3_aa: CASSSRVRIATEAFF
clone_size: -; d_call: TRBD2; j_call: TRBJ2-3; v_call: TRBV4-1; cdr3_nt: TGCGCCAGCAGCGGACAGACTAGCGTCGGTGCGGATACGCAGTATTTT; cdr3_aa: CASSGQTSVGADTQYF
clone_size: -; d_call: TRBD1; j_call: TRBJ2-5; v_call: TRBV27; cdr3_nt: TGTGCCAGCAGTCCATTACAGGGGGCGTTCATTGAGACCCAGTACTTC; cdr3_aa: CASSPLQGAFIETQYF
clone_size: -; d_call: -; j_call: TRBJ1-5; v_call: TRBV27; cdr3_nt: TGTGCCAGCAGTTTGGGCGGGGGTCAGCCCCAGCATTTT; cdr3_aa: CASSLGGGQPQHF
clone_size: -; d_call: TRBD1; j_call: TRBJ2-5; v_call: TRBV6-5; cdr3_nt: TGTGCCAGCAGTTACTCGGCAGGGGGATCGGAGACCCAGTACTTC; cdr3_aa: CASSYSAGGSETQYF
clone_size: once; d_call: -; j_call: TRBJ1-4; v_call: TRBV7-8; cdr3_nt: TGTGCCAGCAGCGATCCTCGCGGGGCAACTAATGAAAAACTGTTTTTT; cdr3_aa: CASSDPRGATNEKLFF
clone_size: -; d_call: -; j_call: TRBJ2-1; v_call: TRBV7-2; cdr3_nt: TGTGCCAGCAGCCCACAGTGGGCGGGACAGAATAGGAATGAGCAGTTCTTC; cdr3_aa: CASSPQWAGQNRNEQFF
clone_size: -; d_call: -; j_call: TRBJ1-1; v_call: TRBV28; cdr3_nt: TGTGCCAGCAGTTTAATGGGGGCAGGGGAAGCGAACACTGAAGCTTTCTTT; cdr3_aa: CASSLMGAGEANTEAFF
clone_size: once; d_call: TRBD2; j_call: TRBJ2-1; v_call: TRBV5-1; cdr3_nt: TGCGCCAGCAGCAGGCGGGGACTAGCGGGGGCTCAGTTGAGTGAGCAGTTCTTC; cdr3_aa: CASSRRGLAGAQLSEQFF
clone_size: -; d_call: -; j_call: TRBJ1-5; v_call: TRBV19; cdr3_nt: TGTGCCAGCCGGGGGACTTATAGCAATCAGCCCCAGCATTTT; cdr3_aa: CASRGTYSNQPQHF